This T cell receptor beta chain comes out of a study of CXCR3-negative and CXCR3-positive naive CD8 T cells. Points from the study as a whole: Relative to CXCR3-negative naive cells, CXCR3-positive naive cells had more hydrophobic TRB CDR3s.

UMI-labeled 5' RACE yielded the TRB cDNA libraries. TCRdb reprocessed the 5' RACE reads and stores each CDR3 protein as one record, lacking DNA. This sample's table has some 67,000 distinct CDR3 sequences. About this clonotype: As yet, its antigen is unknown.

Sequenced: naive CXCR3- CD8+ T cells from blood. Subset indicated: CD45RO-CCR7+CD27+CD95- naive CD8+ T cells lacking CXCR3 (TNR3-). The sequence was collected from a human donor in good health. Some clones in this sample may be carry-over from other donors' samples.

The CDR3 sequence: CASSLAETQYF. The chain recombines TRBV5-6 with TRBJ2-5. The CDR3 length is 11 residues. CDR1 and CDR2 from the germline V gene are SGHDT and YYEEEE.